The T cell receptor (beta chain) described here comes from a study of B cell selection in AIRE deficiency (dated by TCRdb to the late 2010s). Concerning the study at large: Researchers compared the TCRbeta repertoires of sorted blood CD4+ conventional T cells and regulatory T cells from AIRE-deficient patients with the corresponding repertoires from healthy controls. The TCR-sequenced cohort comprised roughly 5 AIRE-deficient APECED patients and roughly 5 healthy control donors.

Conventional CD4 T cells were sorted as CD4+CD127+ cells. The control samples were obtained from healthy donors who were not related to the patients. Tconv and Treg cells for TCRbeta sequencing were sorted on a FACSAria flow cytometer. Sorted cells were collected into 5-ml round-bottom polystyrene tubes, and dry cell pellets were frozen at -80°C before sequencing. Overall study results and their limits: Of under 4,000 shared Treg TCRbeta sequences, more than 30% were shared only among healthy donors and approximately 9% only among patients, suggesting less efficient Treg selection without AIRE. Shorter CDR3s were found in shared Treg sequences, reflecting a bias toward rearrangements containing few non-templated nucleotide insertions. Approximately 33% of the Treg TCRbeta sequences shared among healthy donors turned up in patient Tconv cells, suggesting that Treg-biased clones are diverted into the Tconv compartment. Sequencing covered only TCRbeta chains, and under 45% of shared healthy-donor Treg sequences were also present in healthy Tconv, possibly due to differing TCRalpha chains. TCRBV gene usage, CDR3 length and TCR diversity in Tconv and Treg cells from AIRE-deficient patients were found to be similar to those in cells from healthy donors.

In the case of this clone: Its recognized antigen is unknown. Base quality data are lacking; no much larger clone is found one base away.

The immunoSEQ platform was used to sequence the TCRbeta chains. The authors processed their data as follows. Pooled conventional T cell repertoires yielded approximately 1x10^5 distinct in-frame TCRbeta sequences from patients and under 150,000 from healthy donors. Treg TCRbeta sequences found in two or more individuals were defined as public, and these public Treg TCRbeta sequences were then searched for in Tconv repertoires. Differences between groups were assessed by Mann-Whitney U tests with Bonferroni-Dunn correction in GraphPad Prism 7.03. The table comes from immuneACCESS by way of TCRdb, which keeps in-frame sequences with V and J called. Part of the clones is missing from these tables; in studies checked, under half for an unresolved V gene and the rest for unknown reasons. For V, J and clone size, that table is used; D and trimming come from the DNA. The sample table shows some 24,000 clones, and roughly 95% are seen once. The ten top clones hold around 0.22% of the sample.

Measured from the cysteine to the phenylalanine, the CDR3 is 15 residues long. Only CDR3 DNA is held: 45 bases, read in frame from base 1. Trimming takes 2 bases off V and 2 bases off J; junction bases not matched to a gene: 3. Based on the germline V gene, the CDR1 and CDR2 sequences are SQVTM and ANQGSEA. This clonotype was obtained from a human donor in good health. The chain uses TRBV29-1 and TRBJ2-5, with TRBD2 identical over 12 junction bases. The sequencing sample was made of CD4+CD127+ conventional T cells sorted from PBMCs. The sequenced DNA is TGCAGCGTTGAATATCTAGCGGGAGGGCAAGAGACCCAGTACTTC. Translated, this is CSVEYLAGGQETQYF. The CDR3 plus the reference TRBV29-1 and TRBJ2-5 genes for the other parts give the full variable domain: SAVISQKPSRDICQRGTSLTIQCQVDSQVTMMFWYRQQPGQSLTLIATANQGSEATYESGFVIDKFPISRPNLTFSTLTVSNMSPEDSSIYLCSVEYLAGGQETQYFGPGTRLLVL.